This TCR beta chain emerged from a study of blood T cell repertoires in COVID-19. About the research overall: Nucleic acid was either cDNA or gDNA, and it came from T cells, B-cell-depleted T cells, or PBMCs.

The CDR3 sequence is 14 residues long. V dropped 8 bases and J dropped 7; count of bases not matched to a gene: 10. Germline values: CDR1 MNHEY, CDR2 SVGAGI. As handled by the study authors: Scientists estimated how many nucleated cells there were by amplifying reference gene primers. The table came from immunoSEQ multiplex PCR; TCRdb's copy has only in-frame clones and leaves some out. That table supplies the V and J calls and clone size; D and trimming were determined from the DNA. The sample gives approximately 110,000 clones, around 83% of which show up once; approximately 2.1% is in the top ten.

The material sequenced was peripheral blood. V usage is TRBV6-5 and J usage is TRBJ1-5; TRBD1 agrees at 8 bases. The clonotype comes from a human donor in a cohort sampled during active COVID-19. The CDR3 bases are TGTGCCAGCGAATCAGGACAGGGAGGACAGCCCCAGCATTTT. Translating it yields CASESGQGGQPQHF.